The 22 T cell receptor beta chains below come from one sample, sequenced in a study of cytomegalovirus exposure and HLA in healthy donors. The repertoire was sequenced with immunoSEQ multiplex PCR; TCRdb's copy has only in-frame clones and lacks some. This table has approximately 300,000 clones, roughly nine tenths appearing once. Sequencing input: PBMCs. The receptors were gathered from a young woman in good health and CMV-seropositive.

The V and J genes are TRBV15 and TRBJ2-3; 10 bases are a match to TRBD2. V was pared by 3 bases and J by 3 bases, with 3 bases of the junction left unmatched. The CDR3 is 15 residues long. Germline CDR1 reads LNHNV; CDR2 reads YYDKDF (reference sequence). CDR3 residues: CATSRSGGATDTQYF. The CDR3 DNA reads as TGTGCCACCAGCAGGAGCGGGGGGGCTACAGATACGCAGTATTTT.

The chain has TRBV7-8 and TRBJ1-1, with D perhaps TRBD1 (5 bases). The CDR3 length is 14 residues. Germline V gives CDR1 SGHVS, CDR2 FQNEAQ. Trimming took off 5 bases at V and 2 bases at J, with 12 bases between the two ends. CDR3 region: CASSRDSSNTEAFF. The DNA for the CDR3 is TGTGCCAGCAGCAGAGACAGTTCCAACACTGAAGCTTTCTTT.

The chain combines TRBV18 with TRBJ2-5; 7 bases are a match to TRBD1. Trimming removed 4 bases from V and 6 bases from J; junction bases left unmatched: 8. CDR1 and CDR2 (germline): KGHSH, LQKENI. The CDR3 has 14 amino acids. This chain's CDR3 is CASSLTGVMKTQYF. The CDR3 DNA sequence: TGTGCCAGCTCACTTACAGGGGTCATGAAGACCCAGTACTTC.

CDR3 sequence: CARAEGSVSYNEQFF. In nucleotides, the CDR3 is TGTGCCAGGGCCGAGGGGAGTGTCTCCTACAATGAGCAGTTCTTC. The V and J genes are TRBV30 and TRBJ2-1; D could derive from TRBD1 or TRBD2 (5 bases each). V was trimmed by 8 bases and J by 0 bases, leaving 17 bases between them. Germline V lookup: CDR1 GTSNPN, CDR2 SVGIG (reference sequence). The CDR3 is 15 residues long.

V usage is TRBV7-2 and J usage is TRBJ1-2; D is uncertain. V lost 7 bases and J 4 bases, leaving 16 bases between the germline ends. The CDR3 totals 14 residues. In germline, CDR1 is SGHTA, CDR2 FQGNSA. CDR3 nucleotides: TGTGCCAGCACCGGGAAGCTGGCACTCTATGGCTACACCTTC. This sequence encodes CASTGKLALYGYTF.

The chain has TRBV7-6 and TRBJ2-5, with a possible D match to TRBD2 (6 bases). The germline V and J ends were trimmed by 1 base and 5 bases, with 11 bases remaining between them. This CDR3 has 14 residues. Germline-derived CDR1 and CDR2 are SGHVS and FNYEAQ. CDR3 in DNA: TGTGCCAGCAGCTTAGAACTAGCCCGGGAGACCCAGTACTTC. It specifies CASSLELARETQYF.

This chain uses TRBV18 with TRBJ2-1; D is ambiguous. This CDR3 spans 12 amino acids. Trimming stripped 4 bases from V and 6 bases from J, with 7 bases between. CDR1 and CDR2 (germline): KGHSH, LQKENI. The CDR3 sequence: CASSREFNEQFF. CDR3 bases: TGTGCCAGCTCACGAGAGTTCAATGAGCAGTTCTTC.

The chain links TRBV4-2 to TRBJ2-7; 10 bases agree with TRBD1. CDR1 and CDR2 (germline): LGHNA, YNFKEQ. V trimming: 1 base; J trimming: 3 bases; junction bases outside the gene matches: 9. The CDR3 extends over 17 amino acids. The CDR3 loop reads CASSQGGVGQGFYEQYF. The CDR3, as DNA: TGTGCCAGCAGCCAAGGAGGGGTGGGACAGGGGTTCTACGAGCAGTACTTC.

This CDR3 reads CASTPAETFYEQYF. The CDR3 DNA reads TGTGCCAGCACCCCAGCGGAAACCTTCTACGAGCAGTACTTC. This sequence joins TRBV27 and TRBJ2-7, with a weak D call TRBD2 (5 bases). There are 14 residues in the CDR3. The germline V and J ends were trimmed by 7 bases and 3 bases, with 16 bases remaining between them. Germline V gene lookup returns CDR1 MNHEY and CDR2 SMNVEV (reference sequence).

This rearrangement joins TRBV5-1 to TRBJ2-2; 9 bases are shared with TRBD2. The CDR3 runs 18 residues. Germline assignment: CDR1 SGHRS and CDR2 YFSETQ. Trimming cost V 1 base and J 4 bases; bases outside gene matches: 11. The CDR3 nucleotides are TGCGCCAGCAGCTTGTCTGGACCGTTAGCGGGGGTCACCGGGGAGCTGTTTTTT. Translated, it gives CASSLSGPLAGVTGELFF.

The gene calls are TRBV13 and TRBJ1-5; D may be TRBD1 (5 bases). Trimming removed 3 bases at V and 5 bases at J, with 17 bases between. The CDR3 has 16 amino acids. Per the germline V gene, CDR1 is PRHDT and CDR2 is FYEKMQ (reference sequence). In nucleotides, the CDR3 is TGTGCCAGCAGCTTCGCCCGGAGACAGAAAGATCAGCCCCAGCATTTT. As protein: CASSFARRQKDQPQHF.

The chain has TRBV7-6 and TRBJ1-4; 8 nucleotides agree with TRBD1. Per the germline V gene, CDR1 is SGHVS and CDR2 is FNYEAQ. The CDR3 has 14 amino acids. The V gene end was trimmed by 1 base and the J gene end by 5 bases; junction bases not matched to a gene: 0. The CDR3 protein is CASSLGQGNEKLFF. CDR3 bases: TGTGCCAGCAGCTTAGGACAGGGGAATGAAAAACTGTTTTTT.

The chain has TRBV9 and TRBJ2-7, with D possibly called TRBD1 or TRBD2 (5 bases each). There are 15 residues in the CDR3. V was shortened by 0 bases and J by 4 bases, with 14 bases between the two germline ends. Germline lookup yields CDR1 SGDLS and CDR2 YYNGEE. CDR3: CASSVAGGLSYEQYF. The CDR3 DNA follows: TGTGCCAGCAGCGTAGCTGGGGGATTGAGTTACGAGCAGTACTTC.

This chain connects TRBV28 to TRBJ2-7; 8 bases are shared with TRBD2. There are 14 residues in the CDR3. The germline gives CDR1 MDHEN, CDR2 SYDVKM. The ends lost 2 bases at V and 6 bases at J; junction bases unmatched: 6. The CDR3 here is CASSLGTRRGEQYF. CDR3 DNA sequence: TGTGCCAGCAGTTTAGGGACTAGGCGTGGCGAGCAGTACTTC.

The CDR3 loop reads CASSEWQITGELFF. Written as DNA, the CDR3 is TGTGCCAGCAGTGAATGGCAGATCACCGGGGAGCTGTTTTTT. The V and J genes are TRBV6-1 and TRBJ2-2; D ambiguous. The CDR3 contains 14 residues. V was trimmed by 2 bases and J by 4 bases, leaving 8 bases between them. CDR1 and CDR2 from the germline V gene are MNHNS and SASEGT.

V and J are TRBV6-5 and TRBJ2-1; 11 bases are a match to TRBD2. Germline CDR1 is MNHEY and CDR2 is SVGAGI. The CDR3 has 15 residues. After removal of 0 bases from V and 13 bases from J, the junction contained 8 bases not matched to a gene. The CDR3 sequence is CASSYSGLAVSRQFF. The CDR3 DNA follows: TGTGCCAGCAGTTACTCGGGACTAGCGGTATCGAGACAGTTCTTC.

This clone was found a few times. This chain uses TRBV9 with TRBJ1-2; the D gene is possibly TRBD1 (5 bases). Germline assignment: CDR1 SGDLS and CDR2 YYNGEE. Trimming took off 0 bases at V and 4 bases at J, with 10 bases between the two ends. The length of the CDR3 is 14 residues. CDR3 DNA: TGTGCCAGCAGCGTAGATGGGACGGTCTATGGCTACACCTTC. Translating gives CASSVDGTVYGYTF.

This chain links TRBV30 with TRBJ1-5; weak D call: TRBD1 (6 bases). Germline V gene sequence: CDR1 GTSNPN, CDR2 SVGIG (reference sequence). V shed 0 bases and J shed 4 bases, with 13 bases lying between them. The CDR3 is 15 residues long. CDR3 residues: CAWSVNGQKNQPQHF. CDR3 in DNA: TGTGCCTGGAGTGTAAACGGACAGAAAAATCAGCCCCAGCATTTT.

The gene calls are TRBV28 and TRBJ1-6; no reliable D call. There are 14 residues in the CDR3. Per the germline V gene, CDR1 is MDHEN and CDR2 is SYDVKM. V was pared by 8 bases and J by 3 bases, with 11 bases between. The CDR3 protein is CASCPNVYNSPLHF. The DNA of the CDR3 is TGTGCCAGCTGCCCTAACGTCTATAATTCACCCCTCCACTTT.

The V and J genes are TRBV19 and TRBJ2-1; a weak D match, TRBD1 (5 bases). This CDR3 is 13 amino acids long. Germline-derived CDR1 and CDR2 are LNHDA and SQIVND (reference sequence). V dropped 6 bases and J dropped 3 bases, with 9 bases sitting between them. The CDR3 is CASRSDSYNEQFF. CDR3 in DNA: TGTGCCAGTAGATCCGACAGCTACAATGAGCAGTTCTTC.

The genes are TRBV4-3 and TRBJ2-2; no firm D call. Germline-derived CDR1 and CDR2 are LGHNA and YSLEER. V was cut by 1 base and J by 6 bases, with 12 bases left in between. The CDR3 covers 15 residues. The CDR3 here is CASSQGSLDPGELFF. CDR3 nucleotide sequence: TGCGCCAGCAGCCAAGGGTCGCTTGATCCCGGGGAGCTGTTTTTT.

The V call is TRBV28, the J call TRBJ1-5, with D possibly TRBD1 on 5 matching bases. The length of the CDR3 is 15 residues. V was trimmed by 3 bases and J by 7 bases, leaving 16 bases between them. The germline gives CDR1 MDHEN, CDR2 SYDVKM. CDR3 protein: CASSFFGQGGQPQHF. The CDR3 region has the DNA TGTGCCAGCAGTTTCTTTGGGCAGGGAGGGCAGCCCCAGCATTTT.